This T cell receptor (beta chain) originates from a study of CD8 T cells in ankylosing spondylitis. General study results and limits: Ankylosing spondylitis blood seemed to carry a telltale TCR beta motif made of seven or eight highly homologous variants. Relatively scarce in peripheral blood, disease-linked clones were CD8+.

This clonotype was counted ten times or more. Its antigen is unknown. With molecular barcodes, quantitative 5'-RACE was used to make the TCR beta libraries. TCRdb re-derived calls from the 5' RACE reads in MiXCR, one entry per CDR3 protein. The sample carries 200,000 to 250,000 distinct CDR3 sequences, more than 9% recorded once. The sample was blood, either unsorted or a sorted T cell fraction (not recorded which). This clonotype originated in a male donor with ankylosing spondylitis or in good health (not recorded which).

CDR3: CATSRSEGYGYTF. The CDR3 bases are TGTGCCACCAGCAGATCTGAGGGCTATGGCTACACCTTC. The V and J genes are TRBV15 and TRBJ1-2; D not certain. The CDR3 is made up of 13 amino acids. Germline values: CDR1 LNHNV, CDR2 YYDKDF (reference sequence). The ends were cut back, 2 bases at V and 4 bases at J, with 8 bases in the middle. Looking up the rest from reference TRBV15 and TRBJ1-2 gives the full variable domain: DAMVIQNPRYQVTQFGKPVTLSCSQTLNHNVMYWYQQKSSQAPKLLFHYYDKDFNNEADTPDNFQSRRPNTSFCFLDIRSPGLGDTAMYLCATSRSEGYGYTFGSGTRLTVV.